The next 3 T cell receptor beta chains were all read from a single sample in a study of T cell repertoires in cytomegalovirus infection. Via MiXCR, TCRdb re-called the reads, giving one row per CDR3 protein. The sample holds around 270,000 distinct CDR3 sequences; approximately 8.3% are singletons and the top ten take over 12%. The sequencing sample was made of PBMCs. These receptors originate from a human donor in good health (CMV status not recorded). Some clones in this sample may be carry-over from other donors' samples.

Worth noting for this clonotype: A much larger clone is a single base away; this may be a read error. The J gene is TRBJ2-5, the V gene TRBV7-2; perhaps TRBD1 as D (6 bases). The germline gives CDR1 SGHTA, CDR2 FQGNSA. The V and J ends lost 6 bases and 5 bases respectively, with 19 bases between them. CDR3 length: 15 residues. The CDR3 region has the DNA TGTGCCAGCAGTCTAGGAAACGGGCAGGGGGAGACCCAGTACTTC. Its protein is CASSLGNGQGETQYF.

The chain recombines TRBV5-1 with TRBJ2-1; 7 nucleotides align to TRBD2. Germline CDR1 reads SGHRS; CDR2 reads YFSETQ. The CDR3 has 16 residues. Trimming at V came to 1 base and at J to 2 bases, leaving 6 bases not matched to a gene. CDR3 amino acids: CASSLPALAAYNEQFF. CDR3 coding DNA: TGCGCCAGCAGCTTGCCGGCCCTAGCGGCCTACAATGAGCAGTTCTTC.

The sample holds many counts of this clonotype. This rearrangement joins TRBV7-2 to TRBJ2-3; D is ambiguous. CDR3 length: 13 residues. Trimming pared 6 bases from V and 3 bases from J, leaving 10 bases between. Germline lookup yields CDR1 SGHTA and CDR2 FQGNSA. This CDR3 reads CASRPTVTDTQYF. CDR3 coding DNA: TGTGCCAGCAGACCGACGGTGACAGATACGCAGTATTTT.